This T cell receptor (beta chain) was identified in a study of T cell responses to AZD1222 COVID-19 vaccine. Assay used: immunoSEQ multiplex PCR; TCRdb lists only in-frame clones, some missing. Of under 110,000 clones in the sample, 90% were seen once. Details on this clone: Its matching antigen is unknown.

The CDR3 covers 16 residues. Notes on the study in general: Donors were largely white British and mainly female; clonal diversity was possibly underestimated.

The rearrangement joins TRBV21-1 to TRBJ1-1. TRBV21-1 is assigned pseudogene status. The clonotype comes from an adult who received the AZD1222 COVID-19 vaccine. Sequenced here: peripheral blood, sampled 28 days after the second AZD1222 dose. This chain's CDR3 is CASSKSGPGPYTEAFF. CDR3 DNA sequence: TGTGCCAGCAGCAAAAGTGGGCCGGGCCCCTACACTGAAGCTTTCTTT.